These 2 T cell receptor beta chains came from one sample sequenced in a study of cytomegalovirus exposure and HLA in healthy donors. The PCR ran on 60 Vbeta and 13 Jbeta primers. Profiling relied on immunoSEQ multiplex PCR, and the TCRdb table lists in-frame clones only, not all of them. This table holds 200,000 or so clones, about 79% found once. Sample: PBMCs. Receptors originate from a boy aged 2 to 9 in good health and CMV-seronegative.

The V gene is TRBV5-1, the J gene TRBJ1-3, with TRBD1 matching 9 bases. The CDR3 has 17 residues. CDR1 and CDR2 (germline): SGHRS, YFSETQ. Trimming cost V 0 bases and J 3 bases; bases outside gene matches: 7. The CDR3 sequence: CASSLGATGGDGNTIYF. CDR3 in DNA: TGCGCCAGCAGCTTGGGGGCTACAGGGGGCGATGGAAACACCATATATTTT.

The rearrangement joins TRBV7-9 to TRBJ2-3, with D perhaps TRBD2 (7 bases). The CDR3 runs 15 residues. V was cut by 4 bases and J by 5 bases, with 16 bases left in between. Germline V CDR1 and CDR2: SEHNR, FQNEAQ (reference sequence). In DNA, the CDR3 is TGTGCCAGCAGCTGGCGACGGGGGGCAGAAGATACGCAGTATTTT. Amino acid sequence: CASSWRRGAEDTQYF.